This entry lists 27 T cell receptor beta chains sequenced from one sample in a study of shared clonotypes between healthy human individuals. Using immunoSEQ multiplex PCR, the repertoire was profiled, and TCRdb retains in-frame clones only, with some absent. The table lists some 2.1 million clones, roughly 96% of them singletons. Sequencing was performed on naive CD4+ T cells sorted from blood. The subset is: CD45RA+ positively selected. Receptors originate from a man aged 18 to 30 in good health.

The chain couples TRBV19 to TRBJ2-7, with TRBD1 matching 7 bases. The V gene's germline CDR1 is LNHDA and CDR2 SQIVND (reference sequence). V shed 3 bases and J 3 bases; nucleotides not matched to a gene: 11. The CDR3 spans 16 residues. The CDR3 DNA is TGTGCCAGTAGTATGTGGGGGACAGCTGCCTTCTACGAGCAGTACTTC. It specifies CASSMWGTAAFYEQYF.

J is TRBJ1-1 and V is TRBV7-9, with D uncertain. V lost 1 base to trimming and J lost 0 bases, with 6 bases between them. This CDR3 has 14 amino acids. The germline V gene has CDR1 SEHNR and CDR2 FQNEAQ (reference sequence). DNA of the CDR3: TGTGCCAGCAGCTTAGAGGAGATGAACACTGAAGCTTTCTTT. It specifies CASSLEEMNTEAFF. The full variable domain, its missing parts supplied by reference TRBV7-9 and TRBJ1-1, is DTGVSQNPRHKITKRGQNVTFRCDPISEHNRLYWYRQTLGQGPEFLTYFQNEAQLEKSRLLSDRFSAERPKGSFSTLEIQRTEQGDSAMYLCASSLEEMNTEAFFGQGTRLTVV.

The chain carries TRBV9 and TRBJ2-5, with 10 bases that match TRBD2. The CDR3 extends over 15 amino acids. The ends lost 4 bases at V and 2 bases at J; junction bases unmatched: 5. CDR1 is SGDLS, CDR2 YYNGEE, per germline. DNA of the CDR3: TGTGCCAGCAGCCCCGGGGGACTAGCGCAAGAGACCCAGTACTTC. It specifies CASSPGGLAQETQYF.

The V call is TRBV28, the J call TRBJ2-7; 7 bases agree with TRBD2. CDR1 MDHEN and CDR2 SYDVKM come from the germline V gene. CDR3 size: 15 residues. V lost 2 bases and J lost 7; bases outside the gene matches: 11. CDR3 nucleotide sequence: TGTGCCAGCAGTTTACCCCCCCGGGGGGTCAAGGAGCAGTACTTC. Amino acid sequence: CASSLPPRGVKEQYF.

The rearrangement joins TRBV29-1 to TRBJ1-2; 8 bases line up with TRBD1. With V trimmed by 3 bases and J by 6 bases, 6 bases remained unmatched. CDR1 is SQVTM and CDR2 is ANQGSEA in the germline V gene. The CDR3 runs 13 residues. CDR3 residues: CSVDRQGPDGYTF. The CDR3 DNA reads TGCAGCGTTGACAGACAGGGGCCCGATGGCTACACCTTC.

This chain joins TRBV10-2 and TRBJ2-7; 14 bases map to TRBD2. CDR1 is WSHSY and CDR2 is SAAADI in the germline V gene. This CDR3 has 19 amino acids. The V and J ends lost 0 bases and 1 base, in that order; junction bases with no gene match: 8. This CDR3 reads CASSESKGTSGRKSYEQYF. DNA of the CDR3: TGCGCCAGCAGTGAGTCGAAGGGGACTAGCGGGAGAAAATCCTACGAGCAGTACTTC.

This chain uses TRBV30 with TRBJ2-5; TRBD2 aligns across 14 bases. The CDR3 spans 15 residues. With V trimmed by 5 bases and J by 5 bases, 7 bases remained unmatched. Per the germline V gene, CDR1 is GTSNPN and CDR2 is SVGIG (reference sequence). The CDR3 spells CAWQTSGRAGETQYF. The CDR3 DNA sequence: TGTGCCTGGCAGACTAGCGGGAGGGCCGGGGAGACCCAGTACTTC.

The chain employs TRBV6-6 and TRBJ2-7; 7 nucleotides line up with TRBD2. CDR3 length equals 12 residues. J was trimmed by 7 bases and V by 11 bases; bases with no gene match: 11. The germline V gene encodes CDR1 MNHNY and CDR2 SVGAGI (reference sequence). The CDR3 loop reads CALMSGIGEQYF. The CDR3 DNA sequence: TGTGCCCTTATGAGCGGGATAGGAGAGCAGTACTTC.

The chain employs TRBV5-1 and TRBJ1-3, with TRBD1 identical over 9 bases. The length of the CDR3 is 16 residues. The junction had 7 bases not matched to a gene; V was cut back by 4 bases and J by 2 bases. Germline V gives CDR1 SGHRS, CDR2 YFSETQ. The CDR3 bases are TGCGCCAGCAGCACATCAGACAGGGGGACTGGAAACACCATATATTTT. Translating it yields CASSTSDRGTGNTIYF.

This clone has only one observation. Here the CDR3 reads CASAQGPFQPQHF. For the CDR3, the DNA is TGTGCCAGCGCACAGGGGCCCTTCCAACCCCAGCATTTT. This chain uses TRBV2 with TRBJ1-5; 7 bases map to TRBD1. The CDR3 extends over 13 amino acids. In germline, CDR1 is SNHLY, CDR2 FYNNEI. J gave up 10 bases and V 8 bases, and 11 bases lay outside the gene matches.

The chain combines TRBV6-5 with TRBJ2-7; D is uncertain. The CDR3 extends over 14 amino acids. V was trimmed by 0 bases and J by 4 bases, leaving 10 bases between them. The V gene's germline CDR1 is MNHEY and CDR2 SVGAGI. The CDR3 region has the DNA TGTGCCAGCAGTTACTCATACAGAGAATACGAGCAGTACTTC. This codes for CASSYSYREYEQYF.

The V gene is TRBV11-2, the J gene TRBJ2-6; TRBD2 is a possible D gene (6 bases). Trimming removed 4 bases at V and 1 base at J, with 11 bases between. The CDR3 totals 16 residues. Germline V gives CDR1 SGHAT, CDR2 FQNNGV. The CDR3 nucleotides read TGTGCCAGCAGCTGGGGAGGTGTTTCTGGGGCCAACGTCCTGACTTTC. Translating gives CASSWGGVSGANVLTF. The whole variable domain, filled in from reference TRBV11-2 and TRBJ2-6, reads EAGVAQSPRYKIIEKRQSVAFWCNPISGHATLYWYQQILGQGPKLLIQFQNNGVVDDSQLPKDRFSAERLKGVDSTLKIQPAKLEDSAVYLCASSWGGVSGANVLTFGAGSRLTVL.

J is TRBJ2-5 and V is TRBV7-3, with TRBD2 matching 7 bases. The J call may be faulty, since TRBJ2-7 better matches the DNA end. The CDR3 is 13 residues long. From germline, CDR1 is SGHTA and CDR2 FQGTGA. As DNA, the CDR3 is TGTGCCAGCAGTCTGAGCGGGGTTCACGAGCAGTACTTC. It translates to CASSLSGVHEQYF.

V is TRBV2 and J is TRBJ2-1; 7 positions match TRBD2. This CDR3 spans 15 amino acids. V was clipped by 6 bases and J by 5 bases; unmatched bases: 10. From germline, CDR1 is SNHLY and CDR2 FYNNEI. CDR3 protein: CASRETGGRNNEQFF. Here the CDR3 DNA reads TGTGCCAGCAGAGAGACGGGAGGCCGAAACAATGAGCAGTTCTTC.

The CDR3 sequence: CASSLERYGYTF. In DNA form, the CDR3 reads TGTGCCAGCAGCTTGGAGCGTTATGGCTACACCTTC. The chain recombines TRBV5-6 with TRBJ1-2; D gene unclear. Germline CDR1 SGHDT, CDR2 YYEEEE. CDR3 length: 12 amino acids. V was trimmed by 0 bases and J by 5 bases, leaving 5 bases between them. Drawing the rest from reference TRBV5-6 and TRBJ1-2, the complete variable domain is DAGVTQSPTHLIKTRGQQVTLRCSPKSGHDTVSWYQQALGQGPQFIFQYYEEEERQRGNFPDRFSGHQFPNYSSELNVNALLLGDSALYLCASSLERYGYTFGSGTRLTVV.

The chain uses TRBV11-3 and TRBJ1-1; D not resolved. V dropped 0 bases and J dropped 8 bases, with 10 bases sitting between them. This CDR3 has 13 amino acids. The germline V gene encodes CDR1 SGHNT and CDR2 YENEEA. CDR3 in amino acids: CASSLDYPGEAFF. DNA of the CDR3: TGTGCCAGCAGCTTAGATTACCCAGGAGAAGCTTTCTTT. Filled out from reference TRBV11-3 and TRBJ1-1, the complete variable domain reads EAGVVQSPRYKIIEKKQPVAFWCNPISGHNTLYWYLQNLGQGPELLIRYENEEAVDDSQLPKDRFSAERLKGVDSTLKIQPAELGDSAVYLCASSLDYPGEAFFGQGTRLTVV.

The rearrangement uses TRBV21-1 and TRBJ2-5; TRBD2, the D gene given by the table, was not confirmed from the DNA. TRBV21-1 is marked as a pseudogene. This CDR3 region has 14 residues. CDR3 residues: CASSLGLVWETQYF. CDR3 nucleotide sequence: TGTGCCAGCAGCCTCGGACTAGTTTGGGAGACCCAGTACTTC.

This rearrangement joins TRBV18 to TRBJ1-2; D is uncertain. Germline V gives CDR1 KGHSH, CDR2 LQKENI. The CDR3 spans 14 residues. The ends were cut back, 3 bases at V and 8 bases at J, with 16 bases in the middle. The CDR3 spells CASSPPITHGGYTF. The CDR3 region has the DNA TGTGCCAGCTCACCCCCTATTACACATGGGGGCTACACCTTC.

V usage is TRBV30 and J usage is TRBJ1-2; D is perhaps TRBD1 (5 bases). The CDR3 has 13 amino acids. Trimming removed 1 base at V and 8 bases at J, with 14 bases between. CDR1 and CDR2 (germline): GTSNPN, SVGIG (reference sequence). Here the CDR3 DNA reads TGTGCCTGGAGTGGCGGGGCCAGGGTCGGCTACACCTTC. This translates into CAWSGGARVGYTF.

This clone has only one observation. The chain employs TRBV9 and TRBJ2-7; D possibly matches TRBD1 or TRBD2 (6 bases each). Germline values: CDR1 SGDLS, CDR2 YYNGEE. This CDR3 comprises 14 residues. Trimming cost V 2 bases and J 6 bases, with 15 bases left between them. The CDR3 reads CASSVTPGASEQYF. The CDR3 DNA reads TGTGCCAGCAGCGTGACCCCGGGGGCGTCCGAGCAGTACTTC.

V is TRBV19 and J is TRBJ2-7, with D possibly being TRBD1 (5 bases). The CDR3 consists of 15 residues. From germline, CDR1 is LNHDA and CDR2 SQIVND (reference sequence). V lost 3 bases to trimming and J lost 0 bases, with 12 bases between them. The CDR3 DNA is TGTGCCAGTAGTATGACGCCAGGGATCTCCTACGAGCAGTACTTC. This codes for CASSMTPGISYEQYF.

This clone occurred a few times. CDR3 sequence reads: CASSIGGKNYGYTF. The DNA for the CDR3 is TGTGCCAGTAGTATAGGTGGGAAAAACTATGGCTACACCTTC. The genes are TRBV19 and TRBJ1-2, with no clear D. The CDR3 is 14 residues long. CDR1 is LNHDA and CDR2 is SQIVND in the germline V gene (reference sequence). V lost 1 base and J lost 2, with 8 bases in between. Full variable domain (rest looked up from reference TRBV19 and TRBJ1-2): DGGITQSPKYLFRKEGQNVTLSCEQNLNHDAMYWYRQDPGQGLRLIYYSQIVNDFQKGDIAEGYSVSREKKESFPLTVTSAQKNPTAFYLCASSIGGKNYGYTFGSGTRLTVV.

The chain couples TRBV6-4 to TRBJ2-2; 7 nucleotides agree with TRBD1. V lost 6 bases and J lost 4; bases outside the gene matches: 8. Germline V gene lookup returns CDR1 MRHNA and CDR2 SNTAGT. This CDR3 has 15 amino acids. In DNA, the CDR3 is TGTGCCAGCAGCGCCACAGGGGTCGGCACCGGGGAGCTGTTTTTT. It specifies CASSATGVGTGELFF.

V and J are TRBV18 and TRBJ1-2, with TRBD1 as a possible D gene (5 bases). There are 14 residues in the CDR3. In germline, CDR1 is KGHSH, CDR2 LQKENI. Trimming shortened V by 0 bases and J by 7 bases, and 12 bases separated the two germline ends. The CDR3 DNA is TGTGCCAGCTCACCACCGGGAGGGGCGGTTGGCTACACCTTC. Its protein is CASSPPGGAVGYTF.

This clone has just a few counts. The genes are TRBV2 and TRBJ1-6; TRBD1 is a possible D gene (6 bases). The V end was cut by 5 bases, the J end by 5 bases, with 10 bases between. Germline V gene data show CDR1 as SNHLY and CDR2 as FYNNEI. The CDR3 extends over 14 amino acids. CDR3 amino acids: CASSREGDNSPLHF. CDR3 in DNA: TGTGCCAGCAGTAGGGAGGGGGATAATTCACCCCTCCACTTT.

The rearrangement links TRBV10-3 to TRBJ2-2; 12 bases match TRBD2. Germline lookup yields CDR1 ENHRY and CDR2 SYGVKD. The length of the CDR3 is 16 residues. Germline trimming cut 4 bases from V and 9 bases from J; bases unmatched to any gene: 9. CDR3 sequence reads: CAISGALAGGDRELFF. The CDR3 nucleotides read TGTGCCATCAGTGGGGCACTAGCGGGAGGAGATAGGGAGCTGTTTTTT.

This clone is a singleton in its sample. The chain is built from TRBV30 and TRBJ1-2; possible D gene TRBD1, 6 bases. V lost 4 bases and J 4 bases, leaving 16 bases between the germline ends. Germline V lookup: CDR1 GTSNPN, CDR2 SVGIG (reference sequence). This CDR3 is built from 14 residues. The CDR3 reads CAWKVRGRGYGYTF. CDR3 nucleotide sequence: TGTGCCTGGAAAGTCCGGGGGCGCGGCTATGGCTACACCTTC.